The clone carrying this TCR beta chain was found many times. This entry belongs to a study of T cells in Graves' hyperthyroidism and ophthalmopathy. Background on the study: Staff took peripheral blood when the initial diagnosis was made, before any treatment began.

Trimming took off 0 bases at V and 7 bases at J, with 18 bases between the two ends. There are 17 residues in the CDR3. The germline V gene encodes CDR1 LNHNV and CDR2 YYDKDF (reference sequence). Diagnoses were made from clinical symptoms, serum measures (thyroxine and TRAb), thyroid ultrasound and orbital computed tomography. A sample of blood taken at first hyperthyroidism diagnosis preceded any ophthalmopathy symptoms. Amplification of TCR beta CDR3 regions was performed using RNA transcripts as template. The HTBI primer set drove a first-round RT-PCR of the TCR CDR3. Each CDR3 protein is one row after TCRdb ran MiXCR on the multiplex PCR reads. The sample shows nearly 600,000 distinct CDR3 sequences, approximately 15% of them seen only once.

This TCR derives from a woman in her twenties or thirties with Graves' hyperthyroidism that later progressed to Graves' ophthalmopathy. The J gene is TRBJ1-4, the V gene TRBV15, with D possibly matching TRBD1 (6 bases). Sequencing was performed on blood. CDR3 DNA: TGTGCCACCAGCAGAGATGGGGGCTCTGGCGGGATTGAAAAACTGTTTTTT. It encodes CATSRDGGSGGIEKLFF.